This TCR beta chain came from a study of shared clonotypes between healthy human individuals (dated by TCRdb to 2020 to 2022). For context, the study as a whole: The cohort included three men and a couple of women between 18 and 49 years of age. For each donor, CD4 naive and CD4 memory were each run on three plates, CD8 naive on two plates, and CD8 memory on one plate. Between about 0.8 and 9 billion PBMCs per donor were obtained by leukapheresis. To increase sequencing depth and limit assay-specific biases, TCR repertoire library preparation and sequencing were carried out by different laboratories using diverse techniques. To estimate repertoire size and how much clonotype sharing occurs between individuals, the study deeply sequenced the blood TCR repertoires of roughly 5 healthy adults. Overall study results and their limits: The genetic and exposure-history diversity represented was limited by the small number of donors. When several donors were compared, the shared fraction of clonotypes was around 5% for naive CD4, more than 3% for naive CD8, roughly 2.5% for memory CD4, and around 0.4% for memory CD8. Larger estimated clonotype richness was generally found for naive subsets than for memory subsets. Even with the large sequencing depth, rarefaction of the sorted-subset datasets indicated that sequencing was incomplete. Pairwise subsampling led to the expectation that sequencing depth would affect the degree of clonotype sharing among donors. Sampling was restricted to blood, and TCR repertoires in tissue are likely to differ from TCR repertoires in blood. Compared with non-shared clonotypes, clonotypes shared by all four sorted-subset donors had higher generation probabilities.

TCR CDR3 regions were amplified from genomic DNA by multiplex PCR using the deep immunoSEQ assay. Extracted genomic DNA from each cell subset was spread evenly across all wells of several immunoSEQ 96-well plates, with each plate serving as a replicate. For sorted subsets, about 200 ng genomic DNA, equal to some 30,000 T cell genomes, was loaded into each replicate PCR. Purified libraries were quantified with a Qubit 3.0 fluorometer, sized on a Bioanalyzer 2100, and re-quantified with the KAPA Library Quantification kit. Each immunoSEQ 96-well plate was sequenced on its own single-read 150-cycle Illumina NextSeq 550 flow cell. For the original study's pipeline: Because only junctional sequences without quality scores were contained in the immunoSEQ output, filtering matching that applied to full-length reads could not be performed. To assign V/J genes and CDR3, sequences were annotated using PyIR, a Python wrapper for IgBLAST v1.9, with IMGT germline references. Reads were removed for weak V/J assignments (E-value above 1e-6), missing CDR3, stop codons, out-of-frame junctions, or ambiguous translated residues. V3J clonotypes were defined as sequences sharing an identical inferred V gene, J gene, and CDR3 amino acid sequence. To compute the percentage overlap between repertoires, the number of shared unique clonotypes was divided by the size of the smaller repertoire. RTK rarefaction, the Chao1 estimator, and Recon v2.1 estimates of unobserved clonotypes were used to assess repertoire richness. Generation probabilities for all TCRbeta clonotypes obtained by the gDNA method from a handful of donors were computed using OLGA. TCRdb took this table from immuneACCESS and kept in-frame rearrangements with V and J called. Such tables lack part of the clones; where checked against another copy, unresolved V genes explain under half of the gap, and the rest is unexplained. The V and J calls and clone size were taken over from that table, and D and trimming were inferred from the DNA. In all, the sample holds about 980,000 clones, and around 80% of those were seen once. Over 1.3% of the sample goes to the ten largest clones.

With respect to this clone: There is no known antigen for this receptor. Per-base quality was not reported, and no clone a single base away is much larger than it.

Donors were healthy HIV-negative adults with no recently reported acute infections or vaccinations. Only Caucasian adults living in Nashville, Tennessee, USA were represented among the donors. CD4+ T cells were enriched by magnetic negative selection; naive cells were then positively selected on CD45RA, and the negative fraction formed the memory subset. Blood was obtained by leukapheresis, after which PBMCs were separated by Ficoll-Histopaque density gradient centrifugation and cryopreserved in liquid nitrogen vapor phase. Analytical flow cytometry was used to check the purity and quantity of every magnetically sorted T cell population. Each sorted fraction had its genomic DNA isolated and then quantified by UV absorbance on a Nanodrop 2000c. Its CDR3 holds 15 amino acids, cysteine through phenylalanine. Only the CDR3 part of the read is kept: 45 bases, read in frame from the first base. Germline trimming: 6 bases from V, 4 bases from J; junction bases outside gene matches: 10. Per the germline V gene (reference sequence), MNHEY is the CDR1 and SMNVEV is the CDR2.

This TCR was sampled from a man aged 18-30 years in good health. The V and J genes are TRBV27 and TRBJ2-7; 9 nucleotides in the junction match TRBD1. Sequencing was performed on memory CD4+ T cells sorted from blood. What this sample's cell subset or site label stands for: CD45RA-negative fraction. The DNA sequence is TGTGCCAGCAGCTCCGAGAGGACAGGGGTGTACGAGCAGTACTTC. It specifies CASSSERTGVYEQYF.